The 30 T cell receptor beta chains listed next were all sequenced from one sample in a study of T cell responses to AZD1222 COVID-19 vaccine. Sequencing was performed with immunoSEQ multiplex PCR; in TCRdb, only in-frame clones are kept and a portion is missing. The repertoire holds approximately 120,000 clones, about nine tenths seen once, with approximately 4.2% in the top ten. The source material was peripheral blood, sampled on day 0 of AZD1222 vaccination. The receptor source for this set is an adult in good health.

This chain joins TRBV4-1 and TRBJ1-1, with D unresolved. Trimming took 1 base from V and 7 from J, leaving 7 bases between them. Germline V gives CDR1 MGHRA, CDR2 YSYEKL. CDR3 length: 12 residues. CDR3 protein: CASSQGHVEAFF. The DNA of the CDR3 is TGCGCCAGCAGCCAAGGACACGTTGAAGCTTTCTTT.

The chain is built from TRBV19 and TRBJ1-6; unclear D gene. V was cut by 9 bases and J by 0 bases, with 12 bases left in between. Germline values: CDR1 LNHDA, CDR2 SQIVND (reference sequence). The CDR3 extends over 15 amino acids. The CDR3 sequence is CASRRYSSYNSPLHF. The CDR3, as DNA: TGTGCCAGCAGACGGTATAGCTCCTATAATTCACCCCTCCACTTT.

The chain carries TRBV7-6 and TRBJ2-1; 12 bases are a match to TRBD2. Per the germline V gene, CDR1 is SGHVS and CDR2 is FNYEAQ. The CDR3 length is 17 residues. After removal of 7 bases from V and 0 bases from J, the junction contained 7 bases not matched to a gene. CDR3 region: CASTGLAGGSSYNEQFF. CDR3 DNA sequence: TGTGCCAGCACCGGCCTAGCGGGGGGGAGCTCCTACAATGAGCAGTTCTTC.

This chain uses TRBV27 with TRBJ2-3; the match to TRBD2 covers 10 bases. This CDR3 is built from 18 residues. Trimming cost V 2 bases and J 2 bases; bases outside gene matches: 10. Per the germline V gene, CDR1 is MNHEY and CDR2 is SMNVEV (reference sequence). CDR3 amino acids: CASSLRLGLAGATDTQYF. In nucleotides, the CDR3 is TGTGCCAGCAGTTTACGGCTGGGGCTAGCGGGGGCCACAGATACGCAGTATTTT.

This CDR3 is CASSQGRGLGYNEQFF. In DNA form, the CDR3 reads TGTGCCAGCAGCCAAGGCAGGGGGCTTGGATACAATGAGCAGTTCTTC. The chain employs TRBV14 and TRBJ2-1; 8 bases are shared with TRBD1. CDR3 size: 16 residues. The germline V gene has CDR1 SGHDN and CDR2 FVKESK. Trimming removed 1 base from V and 4 bases from J; junction bases left unmatched: 6.

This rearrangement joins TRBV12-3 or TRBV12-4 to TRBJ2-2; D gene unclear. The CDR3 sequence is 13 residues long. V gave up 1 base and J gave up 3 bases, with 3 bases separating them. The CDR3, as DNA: TGTGCCAGCAGTTTAGGAGACACCGGGGAGCTGTTTTTT. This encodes CASSLGDTGELFF.

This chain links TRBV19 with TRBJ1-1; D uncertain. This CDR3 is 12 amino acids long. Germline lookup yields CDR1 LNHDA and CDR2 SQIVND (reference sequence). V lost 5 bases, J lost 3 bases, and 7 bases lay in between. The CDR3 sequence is CASSLGYTEAFF. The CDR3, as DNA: TGTGCCAGTAGTCTGGGGTACACTGAAGCTTTCTTT.

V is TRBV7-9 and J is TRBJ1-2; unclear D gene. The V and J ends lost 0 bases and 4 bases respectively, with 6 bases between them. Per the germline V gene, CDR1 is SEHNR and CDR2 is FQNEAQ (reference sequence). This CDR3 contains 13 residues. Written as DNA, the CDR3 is TGTGCCAGCAGCTTAGCTGACGGCTATGGCTACACCTTC. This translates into CASSLADGYGYTF. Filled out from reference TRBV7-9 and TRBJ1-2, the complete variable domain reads DTGVSQNPRHKITKRGQNVTFRCDPISEHNRLYWYRQTLGQGPEFLTYFQNEAQLEKSRLLSDRFSAERPKGSFSTLEIQRTEQGDSAMYLCASSLADGYGYTFGSGTRLTVV.

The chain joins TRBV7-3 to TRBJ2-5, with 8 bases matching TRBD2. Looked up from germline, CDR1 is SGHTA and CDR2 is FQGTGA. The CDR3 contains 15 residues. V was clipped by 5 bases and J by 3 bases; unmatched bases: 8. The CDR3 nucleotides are TGTGCCAGCAGCCGGAGCGGGGGAAGTGAAGAGACCCAGTACTTC. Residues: CASSRSGGSEETQYF.

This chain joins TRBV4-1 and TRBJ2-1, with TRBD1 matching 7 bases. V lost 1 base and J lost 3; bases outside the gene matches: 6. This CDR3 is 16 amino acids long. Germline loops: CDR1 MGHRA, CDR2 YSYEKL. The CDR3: CASSQVGRDSYNEQFF. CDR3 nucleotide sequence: TGCGCCAGCAGCCAAGTTGGCCGGGACAGCTACAATGAGCAGTTCTTC.

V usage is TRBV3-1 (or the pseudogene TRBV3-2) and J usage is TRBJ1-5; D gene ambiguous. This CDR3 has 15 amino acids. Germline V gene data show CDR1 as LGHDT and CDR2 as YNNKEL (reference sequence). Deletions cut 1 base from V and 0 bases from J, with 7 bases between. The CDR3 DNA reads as TGTGCCAGCAGCCAAGGTATTGGTAGCAATCAGCCCCAGCATTTT. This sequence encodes CASSQGIGSNQPQHF.

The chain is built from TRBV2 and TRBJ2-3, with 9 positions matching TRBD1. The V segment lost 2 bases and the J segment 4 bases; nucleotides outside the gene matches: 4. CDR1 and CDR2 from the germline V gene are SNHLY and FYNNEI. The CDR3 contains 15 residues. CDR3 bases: TGTGCCAGCAGTGAACTGGGACAGGGAGCAGATACGCAGTATTTT. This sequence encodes CASSELGQGADTQYF. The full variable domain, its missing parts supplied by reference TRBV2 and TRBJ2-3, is EPEVTQTPSHQVTQMGQEVILRCVPISNHLYFYWYRQILGQKVEFLVSFYNNEISEKSEIFDDQFSVERPDGSNFTLKIRSTKLEDSAMYFCASSELGQGADTQYFGPGTRLTVL.

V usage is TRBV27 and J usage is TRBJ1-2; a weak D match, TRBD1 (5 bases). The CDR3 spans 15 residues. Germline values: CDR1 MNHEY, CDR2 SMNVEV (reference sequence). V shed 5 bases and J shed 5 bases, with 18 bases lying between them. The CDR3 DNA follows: TGTGCCAGCAGTGGGTCGGCGGGGGGATCTTATGGCTACACCTTC. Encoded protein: CASSGSAGGSYGYTF.

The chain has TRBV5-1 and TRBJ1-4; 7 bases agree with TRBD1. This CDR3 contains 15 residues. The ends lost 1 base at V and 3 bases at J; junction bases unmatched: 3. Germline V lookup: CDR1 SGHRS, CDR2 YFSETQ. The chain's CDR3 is CASSLSQGANEKLFF. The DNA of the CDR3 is TGCGCCAGCAGCTTGTCTCAGGGGGCTAATGAAAAACTGTTTTTT.

CDR3: CASSLSGDTSYEPQHF. The CDR3 nucleotides read TGTGCCAGCAGTTTATCGGGGGACACCTCGTACGAGCCCCAGCATTTT. The genes are TRBV27 and TRBJ1-5, with D tentatively TRBD1 (6 bases). Trimming took 0 bases from V and 8 from J, leaving 17 bases between them. This CDR3 spans 16 amino acids. Germline CDR1 MNHEY, CDR2 SMNVEV (reference sequence).

As DNA, the CDR3 is TGTGCCAGCAGCGCGGGACTAGCGGGGGTTTACTTC. It encodes CASSAGLAGVYF. The rearrangement joins TRBV5-4 to TRBJ2-7; 14 bases line up with TRBD2. The trim removed 4 bases at V and 13 bases at J, leaving 4 bases unmatched. The germline gives CDR1 SGHNT, CDR2 YYREEE (reference sequence). The CDR3 has 12 amino acids.

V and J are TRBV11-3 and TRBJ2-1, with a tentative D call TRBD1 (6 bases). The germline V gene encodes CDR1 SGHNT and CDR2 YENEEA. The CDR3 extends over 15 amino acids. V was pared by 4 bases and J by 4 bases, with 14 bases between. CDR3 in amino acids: CASSSRDTPYNEQFF. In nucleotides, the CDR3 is TGTGCCAGCAGCTCTCGGGACACACCGTACAATGAGCAGTTCTTC.

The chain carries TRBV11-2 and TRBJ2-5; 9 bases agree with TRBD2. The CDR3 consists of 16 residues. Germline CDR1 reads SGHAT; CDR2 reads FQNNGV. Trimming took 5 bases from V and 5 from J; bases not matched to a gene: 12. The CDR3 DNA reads TGTGCCAGCAGCATACACGCCGGGACTAGCAGGGAGACCCAGTACTTC. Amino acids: CASSIHAGTSRETQYF.

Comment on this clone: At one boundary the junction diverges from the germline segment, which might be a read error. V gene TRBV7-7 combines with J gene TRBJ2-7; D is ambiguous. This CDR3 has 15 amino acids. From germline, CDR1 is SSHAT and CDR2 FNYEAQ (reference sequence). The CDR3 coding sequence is TGTGCTAGCAGCTTAACAGACGGTCCTTCCTACGAGCAGTACTTC. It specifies CASSLTDGPSYEQYF. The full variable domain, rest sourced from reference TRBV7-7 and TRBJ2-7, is GAGVSQSPRYKVTKRGQDVTLRCDPISSHATLYWYQQALGQGPEFLTYFNYEAQPDKSGLPSDRFSAERPEGSISTLTIQRTEQRDSAMYRCASSLTDGPSYEQYFGPGTRLTVT.

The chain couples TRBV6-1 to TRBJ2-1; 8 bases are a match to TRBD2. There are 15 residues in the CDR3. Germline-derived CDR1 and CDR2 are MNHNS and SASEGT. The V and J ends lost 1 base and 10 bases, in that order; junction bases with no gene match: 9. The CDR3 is CASSEVFGGAGEQFF. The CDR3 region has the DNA TGTGCCAGCAGTGAAGTCTTCGGGGGGGCTGGGGAGCAGTTCTTC.

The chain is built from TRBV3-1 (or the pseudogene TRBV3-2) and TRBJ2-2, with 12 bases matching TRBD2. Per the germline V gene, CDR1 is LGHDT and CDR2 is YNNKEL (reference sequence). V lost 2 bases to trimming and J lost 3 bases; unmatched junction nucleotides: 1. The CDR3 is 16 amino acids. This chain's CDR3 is CASSQLAGGHTGELFF. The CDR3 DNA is TGTGCCAGCAGCCAACTAGCGGGGGGGCACACCGGGGAGCTGTTTTTT.

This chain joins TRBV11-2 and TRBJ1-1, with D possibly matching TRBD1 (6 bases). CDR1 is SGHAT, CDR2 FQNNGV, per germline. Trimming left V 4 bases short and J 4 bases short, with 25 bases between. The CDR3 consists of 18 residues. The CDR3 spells CASSSNVGGALVSTEAFF. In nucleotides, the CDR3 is TGTGCCAGCAGCTCAAACGTGGGGGGCGCCTTAGTAAGCACTGAAGCTTTCTTT.

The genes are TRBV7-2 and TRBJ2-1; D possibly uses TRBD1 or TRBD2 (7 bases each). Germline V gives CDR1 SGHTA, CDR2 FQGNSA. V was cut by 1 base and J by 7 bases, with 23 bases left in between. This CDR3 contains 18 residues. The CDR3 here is CASSLVQGSGGARNEQFF. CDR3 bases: TGTGCCAGCAGCTTAGTACAGGGGTCGGGGGGCGCAAGAAATGAGCAGTTCTTC. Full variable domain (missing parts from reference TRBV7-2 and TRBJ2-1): GAGVSQSPSNKVTEKGKDVELRCDPISGHTALYWYRQSLGQGLEFLIYFQGNSAPDKSGLPSDRFSAERTGGSVSTLTIQRTQQEDSAVYLCASSLVQGSGGARNEQFFGPGTRLTVL.

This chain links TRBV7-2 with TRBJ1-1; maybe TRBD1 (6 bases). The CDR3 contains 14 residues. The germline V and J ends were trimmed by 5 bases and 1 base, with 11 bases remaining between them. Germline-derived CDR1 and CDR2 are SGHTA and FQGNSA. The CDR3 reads CASSLSGANTEAFF. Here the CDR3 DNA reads TGTGCCAGCAGCCTGTCAGGGGCGAACACTGAAGCTTTCTTT. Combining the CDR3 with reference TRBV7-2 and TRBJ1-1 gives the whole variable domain GAGVSQSPSNKVTEKGKDVELRCDPISGHTALYWYRQSLGQGLEFLIYFQGNSAPDKSGLPSDRFSAERTGGSVSTLTIQRTQQEDSAVYLCASSLSGANTEAFFGQGTRLTVV.

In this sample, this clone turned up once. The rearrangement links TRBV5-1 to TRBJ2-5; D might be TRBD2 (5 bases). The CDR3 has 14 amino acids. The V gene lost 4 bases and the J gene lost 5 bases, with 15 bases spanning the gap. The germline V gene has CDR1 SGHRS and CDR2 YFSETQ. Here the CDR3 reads CASSPAGRYETQYF. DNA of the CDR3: TGCGCCAGCAGCCCGGCGGGCCGGTACGAGACCCAGTACTTC.

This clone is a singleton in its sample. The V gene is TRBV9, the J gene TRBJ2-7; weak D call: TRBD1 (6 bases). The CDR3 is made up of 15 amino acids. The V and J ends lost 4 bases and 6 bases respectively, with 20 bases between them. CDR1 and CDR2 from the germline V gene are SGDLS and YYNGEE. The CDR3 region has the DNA TGTGCCAGCAGCCCCCGGGACACCCGGGGCGGCGAGCAGTACTTC. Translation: CASSPRDTRGGEQYF.

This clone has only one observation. DNA of the CDR3: TGTGCCAGCAGTTACTCTCGGGGGCGCCGGTCTGGGGCCAACGTCCTGACTTTC. Translating gives CASSYSRGRRSGANVLTF. This rearrangement joins TRBV6-2 or TRBV6-3 to TRBJ2-6, with D perhaps matching TRBD1 or TRBD2 (6 bases each). The CDR3 consists of 18 residues. From germline, CDR1 is MNHEY and CDR2 SVGEGT. V dropped 0 bases and J dropped 1 base, with 13 bases sitting between them.

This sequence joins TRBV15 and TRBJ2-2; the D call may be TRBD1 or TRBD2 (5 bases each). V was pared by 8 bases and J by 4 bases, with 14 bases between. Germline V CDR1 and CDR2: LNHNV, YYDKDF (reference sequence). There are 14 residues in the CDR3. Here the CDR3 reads CATLLRGSTGELFF. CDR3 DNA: TGTGCCACCCTGCTGAGGGGTAGCACCGGGGAGCTGTTTTTT.

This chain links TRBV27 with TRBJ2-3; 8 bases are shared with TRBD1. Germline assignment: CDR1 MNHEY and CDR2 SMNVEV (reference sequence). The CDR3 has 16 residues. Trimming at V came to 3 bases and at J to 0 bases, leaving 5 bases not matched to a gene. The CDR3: CASSFQGASSTDTQYF. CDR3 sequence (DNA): TGTGCCAGCAGTTTTCAGGGGGCTAGTAGCACAGATACGCAGTATTTT.

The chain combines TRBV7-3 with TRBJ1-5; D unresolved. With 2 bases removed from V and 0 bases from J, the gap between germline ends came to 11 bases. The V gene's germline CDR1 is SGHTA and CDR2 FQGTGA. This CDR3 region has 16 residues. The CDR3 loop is CASSLGPVDSNQPQHF. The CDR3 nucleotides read TGTGCCAGCAGCTTAGGGCCCGTAGATAGCAATCAGCCCCAGCATTTT.